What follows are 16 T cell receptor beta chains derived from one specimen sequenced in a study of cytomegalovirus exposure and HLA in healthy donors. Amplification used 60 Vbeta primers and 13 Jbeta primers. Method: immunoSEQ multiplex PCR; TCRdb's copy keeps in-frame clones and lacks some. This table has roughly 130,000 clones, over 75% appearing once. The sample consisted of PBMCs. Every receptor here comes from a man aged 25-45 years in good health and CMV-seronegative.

The DNA of the CDR3 is TGTGCCAGCAGTTTTGAGGATGCTGGGGCCAACGTCCTGACTTTC. Amino acids: CASSFEDAGANVLTF. The chain recombines TRBV6-6 with TRBJ2-6; no clear D gene. V was clipped by 4 bases and J by 2 bases, with 9 bases between them. CDR1 is MNHNY and CDR2 is SVGAGI in the germline V gene (reference sequence). The CDR3 loop spans 15 amino acids.

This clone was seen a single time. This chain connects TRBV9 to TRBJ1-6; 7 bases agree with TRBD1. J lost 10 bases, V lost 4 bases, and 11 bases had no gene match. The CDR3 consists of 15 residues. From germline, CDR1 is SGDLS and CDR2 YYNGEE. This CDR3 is CASSPTGTVSSPLHF. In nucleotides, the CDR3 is TGTGCCAGCAGCCCCACCGGGACAGTTAGCTCACCCCTCCACTTT.

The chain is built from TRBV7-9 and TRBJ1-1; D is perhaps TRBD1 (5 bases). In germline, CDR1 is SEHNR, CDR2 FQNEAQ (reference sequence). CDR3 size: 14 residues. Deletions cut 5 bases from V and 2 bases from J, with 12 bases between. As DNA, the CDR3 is TGTGCCAGCAGCGCCCTCGACAGTAACACTGAAGCTTTCTTT. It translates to CASSALDSNTEAFF.

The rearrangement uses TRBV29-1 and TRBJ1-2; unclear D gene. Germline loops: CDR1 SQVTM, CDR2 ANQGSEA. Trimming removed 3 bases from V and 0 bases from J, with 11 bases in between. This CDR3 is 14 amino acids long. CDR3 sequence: CSVDHILSNYGYTF. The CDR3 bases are TGCAGCGTTGACCACATTCTTTCTAACTATGGCTACACCTTC.

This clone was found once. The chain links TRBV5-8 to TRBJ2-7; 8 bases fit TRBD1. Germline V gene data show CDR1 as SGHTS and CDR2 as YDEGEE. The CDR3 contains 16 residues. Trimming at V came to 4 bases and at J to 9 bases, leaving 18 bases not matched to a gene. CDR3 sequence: CASSPDRDPKRGTQYF. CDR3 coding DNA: TGTGCCAGCAGCCCGGACAGGGACCCCAAGAGGGGCACGCAGTACTTC.

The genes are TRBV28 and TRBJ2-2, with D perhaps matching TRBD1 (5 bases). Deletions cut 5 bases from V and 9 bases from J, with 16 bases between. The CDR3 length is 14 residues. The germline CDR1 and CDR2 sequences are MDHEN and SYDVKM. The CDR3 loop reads CASSARLRARELFF. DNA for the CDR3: TGTGCCAGCAGTGCTCGCCTCAGGGCACGGGAGCTGTTTTTT.

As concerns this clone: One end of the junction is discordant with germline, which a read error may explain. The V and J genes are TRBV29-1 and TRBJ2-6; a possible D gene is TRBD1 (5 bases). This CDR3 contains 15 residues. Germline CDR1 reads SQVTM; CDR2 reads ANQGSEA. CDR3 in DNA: TGCAGCGTTGACAGGCCGCCCTCTGGGGCCAACGGCCTGACTTTC. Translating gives CSVDRPPSGANGLTF.

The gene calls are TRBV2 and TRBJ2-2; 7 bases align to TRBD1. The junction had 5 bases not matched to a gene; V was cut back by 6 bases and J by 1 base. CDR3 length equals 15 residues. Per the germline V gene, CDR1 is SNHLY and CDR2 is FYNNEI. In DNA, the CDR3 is TGTGCCAGCAGACGGGACAGTCTGAACACCGGGGAGCTGTTTTTT. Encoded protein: CASRRDSLNTGELFF.

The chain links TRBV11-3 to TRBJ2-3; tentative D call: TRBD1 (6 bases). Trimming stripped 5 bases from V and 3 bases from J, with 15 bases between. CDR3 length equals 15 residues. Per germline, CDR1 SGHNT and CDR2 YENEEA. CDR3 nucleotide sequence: TGTGCCAGCAGCCCAGGGGATTTGGCTACAGATACGCAGTATTTT. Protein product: CASSPGDLATDTQYF.

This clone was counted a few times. CDR3 residues: CASSGRRTSRETQYF. DNA of the CDR3: TGTGCCAGCAGTGGCCGTAGGACATCCAGGGAGACCCAGTACTTC. This chain joins TRBV6-5 and TRBJ2-5, with D perhaps TRBD1 (5 bases). The germline V gene has CDR1 MNHEY and CDR2 SVGAGI. This CDR3 region has 15 residues. Deletions cut 5 bases from V and 5 bases from J, with 18 bases between.

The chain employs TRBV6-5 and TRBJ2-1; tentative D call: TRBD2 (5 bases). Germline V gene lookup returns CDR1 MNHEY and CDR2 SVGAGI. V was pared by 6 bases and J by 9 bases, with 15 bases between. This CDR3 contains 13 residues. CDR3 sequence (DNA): TGTGCCAGCAGCGTAATCCCCACTAGTGAGCAGTTCTTC. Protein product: CASSVIPTSEQFF.

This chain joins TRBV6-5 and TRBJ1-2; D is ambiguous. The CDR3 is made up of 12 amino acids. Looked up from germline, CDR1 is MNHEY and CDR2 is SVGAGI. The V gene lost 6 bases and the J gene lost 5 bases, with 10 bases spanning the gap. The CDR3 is CASSNSGYGYTF. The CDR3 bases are TGTGCCAGCAGCAACAGCGGTTATGGCTACACCTTC.

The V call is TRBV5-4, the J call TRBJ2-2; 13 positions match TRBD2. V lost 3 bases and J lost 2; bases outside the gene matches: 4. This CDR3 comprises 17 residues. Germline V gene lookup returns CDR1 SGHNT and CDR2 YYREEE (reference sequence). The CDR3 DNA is TGTGCCAGCAGCTCTGGACTAGCGGGGGCAAACACCGGGGAGCTGTTTTTT. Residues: CASSSGLAGANTGELFF. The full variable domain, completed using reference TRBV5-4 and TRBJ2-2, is ETGVTQSPTHLIKTRGQQVTLRCSSQSGHNTVSWYQQALGQGPQFIFQYYREEENGRGNFPPRFSGLQFPNYSSELNVNALELDDSALYLCASSSGLAGANTGELFFGEGSRLTVL.

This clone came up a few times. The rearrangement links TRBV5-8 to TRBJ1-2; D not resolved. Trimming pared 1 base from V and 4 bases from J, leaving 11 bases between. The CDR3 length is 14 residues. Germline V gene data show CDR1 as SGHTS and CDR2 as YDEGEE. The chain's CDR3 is CASSLTVYVYGYTF. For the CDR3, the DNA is TGTGCCAGCAGCTTGACGGTTTACGTCTATGGCTACACCTTC.

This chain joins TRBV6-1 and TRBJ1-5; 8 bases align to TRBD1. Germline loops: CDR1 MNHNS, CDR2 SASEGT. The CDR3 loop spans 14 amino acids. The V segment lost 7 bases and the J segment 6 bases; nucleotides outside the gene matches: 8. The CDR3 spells CASIGQGGGQPQHF. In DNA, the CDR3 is TGTGCCAGCATTGGACAGGGAGGAGGTCAGCCCCAGCATTTT.

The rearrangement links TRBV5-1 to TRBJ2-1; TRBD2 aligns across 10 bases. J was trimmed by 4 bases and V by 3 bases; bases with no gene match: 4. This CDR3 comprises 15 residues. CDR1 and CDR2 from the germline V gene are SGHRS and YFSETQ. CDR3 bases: TGCGCCAGCAGCTCTTTAGCGGGGGGTTACAATGAGCAGTTCTTC. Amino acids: CASSSLAGGYNEQFF.